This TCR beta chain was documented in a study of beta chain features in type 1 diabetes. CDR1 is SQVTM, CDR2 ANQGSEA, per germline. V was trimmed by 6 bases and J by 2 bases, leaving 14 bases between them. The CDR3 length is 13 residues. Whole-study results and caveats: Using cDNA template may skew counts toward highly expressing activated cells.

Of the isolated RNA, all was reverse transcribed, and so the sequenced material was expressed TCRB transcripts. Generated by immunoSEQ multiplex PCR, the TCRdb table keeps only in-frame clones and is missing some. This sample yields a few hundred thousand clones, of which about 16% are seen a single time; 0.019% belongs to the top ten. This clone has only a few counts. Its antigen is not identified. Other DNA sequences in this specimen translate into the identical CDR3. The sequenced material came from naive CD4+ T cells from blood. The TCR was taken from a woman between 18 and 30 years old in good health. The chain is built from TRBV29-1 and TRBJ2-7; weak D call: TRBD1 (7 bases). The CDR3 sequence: CSVGGTVPYEQYF. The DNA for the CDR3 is TGCAGCGTGGGCGGGACAGTTCCCTACGAGCAGTACTTC.